This T cell receptor (beta chain) was sequenced for a study of blood T cell repertoires in COVID-19. V lost 4 bases, J lost 0 bases, and 7 bases lay in between. The CDR3 contains 13 residues. CDR1 LGHDT and CDR2 YNNKEL come from the germline V gene (reference sequence). Original data processing: Amplified reference gene primers provided the basis for estimating nucleated cell counts. Sequencing used immunoSEQ multiplex PCR; TCRdb keeps in-frame clones, though not all of them. The DNA gave D and trimming, while V, J and clone size come from that table. The sample includes about 280,000 clones, roughly 85% seen only once; the top ten take roughly 11%.

Sequenced material: peripheral blood. J is TRBJ2-7 and V is TRBV3-1 (or the pseudogene TRBV3-2); D ambiguous. The sequence was collected from a woman in her sixties or seventies with acute or convalescent COVID-19. Here the CDR3 reads CASSRVSSYEQYF. CDR3 DNA sequence: TGTGCCAGCAGCCGAGTGTCCTCCTACGAGCAGTACTTC.